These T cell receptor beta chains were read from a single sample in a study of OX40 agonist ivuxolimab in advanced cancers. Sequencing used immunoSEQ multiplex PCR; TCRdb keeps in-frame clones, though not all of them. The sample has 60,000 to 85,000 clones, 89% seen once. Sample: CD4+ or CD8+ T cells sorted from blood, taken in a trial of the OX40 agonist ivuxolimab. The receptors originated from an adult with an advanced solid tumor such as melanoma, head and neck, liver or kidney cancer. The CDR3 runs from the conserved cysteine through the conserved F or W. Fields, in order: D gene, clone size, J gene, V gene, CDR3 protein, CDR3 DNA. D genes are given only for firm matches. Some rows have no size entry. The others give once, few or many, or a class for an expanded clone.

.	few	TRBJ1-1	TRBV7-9	CASRGTEAFF	TGTGCCAGCAGGGGCACTGAAGCTTTCTTT
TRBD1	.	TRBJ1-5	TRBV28	CASSPIRAGGNQPQHF	TGTGCCAGCAGCCCAATACGGGCAGGGGGGAATCAGCCCCAGCATTTT
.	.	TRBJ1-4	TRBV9	CASSVRQGPEKLFF	TGTGCCAGCAGCGTTCGTCAGGGCCCGGAAAAACTGTTTTTT
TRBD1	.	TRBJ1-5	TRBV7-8	CASSLGQSNQPQHF	TGTGCCAGCAGCCTGGGACAGAGCAATCAGCCCCAGCATTTT
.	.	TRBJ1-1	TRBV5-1	CASSLSGANTEAFF	TGCGCCAGCAGCTTATCAGGGGCGAACACTGAAGCTTTCTTT
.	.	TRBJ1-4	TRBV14	CASSQDLRRKDEKLFF	TGTGCCAGCAGCCAAGATCTCCGCAGGAAAGATGAAAAACTGTTTTTT
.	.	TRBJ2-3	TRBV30	CAWSVAGSSTDTQYF	TGTGCCTGGAGTGTCGCGGGGTCGAGCACAGATACGCAGTATTTT
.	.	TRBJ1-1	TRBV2	CASSRTTGGGTEAFF	TGTGCCAGCAGTCGAACGACAGGAGGAGGCACTGAAGCTTTCTTT
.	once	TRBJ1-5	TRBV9	CASSANQPQHF	TGTGCCAGCAGCGCAAATCAGCCCCAGCATTTT
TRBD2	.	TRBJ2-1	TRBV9	CASSVYASGYLYNEQFF	TGTGCCAGCAGCGTATATGCTAGCGGGTACCTCTACAATGAGCAGTTCTTC
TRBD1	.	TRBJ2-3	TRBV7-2	CASSLNRGDTQYF	TGTGCCAGCAGCTTAAACAGGGGGGATACGCAGTATTTT
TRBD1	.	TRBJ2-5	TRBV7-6	CASSLDRGETQYF	TGTGCCAGCAGCTTAGACAGGGGAGAGACCCAGTACTTC
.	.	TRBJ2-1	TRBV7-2	CASSPGTHPSDEQFF	TGTGCCAGCAGCCCCGGGACCCACCCTTCGGATGAGCAGTTCTTC
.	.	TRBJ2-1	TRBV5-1	CASSLEGKSYNEQFF	TGCGCCAGCAGCTTGGAAGGGAAATCCTACAATGAGCAGTTCTTC
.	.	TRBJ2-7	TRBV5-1	CASSFIPTGLSYEQYF	TGCGCCAGCAGCTTCATTCCCACTGGGCTTTCCTACGAGCAGTACTTC
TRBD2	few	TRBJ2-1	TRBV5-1	CASSPRTSEGNEQFF	TGCGCCAGCAGCCCAAGGACTAGCGAGGGCAATGAGCAGTTCTTC
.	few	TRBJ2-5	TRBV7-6	CASSFGRQETQYF	TGTGCCAGCAGCTTTGGGCGGCAAGAGACCCAGTACTTC
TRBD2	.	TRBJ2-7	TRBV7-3	CASSIEAGGGYEQYF	TGTGCCAGCAGCATAGAAGCGGGAGGGGGATACGAGCAGTACTTC
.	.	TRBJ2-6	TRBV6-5	CASSYGGEANVLTF	TGTGCCAGCAGTTACGGGGGTGAGGCCAACGTCCTGACTTTC
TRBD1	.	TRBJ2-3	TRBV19	CASSIDPWGRGSGTDTQYF	TGTGCCAGTAGTATAGATCCTTGGGGCAGGGGGTCCGGCACAGATACGCAGTATTTT
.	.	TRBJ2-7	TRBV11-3	CASSLAGIEQYF	TGTGCCAGCAGCTTAGCAGGGATCGAGCAGTACTTC
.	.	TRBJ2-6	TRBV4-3	CASSGWQTGANVLTF	TGCGCCAGCAGTGGCTGGCAAACCGGGGCCAACGTCCTGACTTTC
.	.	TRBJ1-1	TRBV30	CAWTRLTMNTEAFF	TGTGCCTGGACTCGCCTCACAATGAACACTGAAGCTTTCTTT
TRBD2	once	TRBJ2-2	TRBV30	CASGGGRGNTGELFF	TGTGCCTCGGGAGGAGGGAGGGGGAACACCGGGGAGCTGTTTTTT
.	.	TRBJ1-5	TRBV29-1	CSVVYNTGSQHF	TGCAGCGTTGTGTACAATACGGGGTCCCAGCATTTT
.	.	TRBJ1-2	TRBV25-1	CASSEGGEYGYTF	TGTGCCAGCAGTGAAGGCGGGGAATATGGCTACACCTTC
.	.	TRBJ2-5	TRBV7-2	CASSGTSYQETQYF	TGTGCCAGCAGCGGCACTTCGTACCAAGAGACCCAGTACTTC
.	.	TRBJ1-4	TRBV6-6	CASSSPTGSTNEKLFF	TGTGCCAGCAGTTCCCCGACAGGCTCTACTAATGAAAAACTGTTTTTT
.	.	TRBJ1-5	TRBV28	CASSPQVQPQHF	TGTGCCAGCAGCCCCCAGGTCCAGCCCCAGCATTTT